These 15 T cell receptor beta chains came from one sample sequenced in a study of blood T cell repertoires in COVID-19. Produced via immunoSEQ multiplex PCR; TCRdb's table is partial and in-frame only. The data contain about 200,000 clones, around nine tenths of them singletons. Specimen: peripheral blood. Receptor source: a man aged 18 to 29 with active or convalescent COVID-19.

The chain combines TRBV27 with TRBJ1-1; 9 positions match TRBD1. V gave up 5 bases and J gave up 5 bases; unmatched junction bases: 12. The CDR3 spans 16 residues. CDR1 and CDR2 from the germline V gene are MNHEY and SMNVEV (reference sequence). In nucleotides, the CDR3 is TGTGCCAGCAGTGAGGGACAGGGCTTCTTGTTGACTGAAGCTTTCTTT. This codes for CASSEGQGFLLTEAFF.

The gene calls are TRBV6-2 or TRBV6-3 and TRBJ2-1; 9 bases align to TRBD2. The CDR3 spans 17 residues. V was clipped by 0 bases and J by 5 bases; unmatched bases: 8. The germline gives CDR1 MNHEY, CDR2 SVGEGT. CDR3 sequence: CASSYSSLAGWHNEQFF. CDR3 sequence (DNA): TGTGCCAGCAGTTACTCGAGTCTAGCGGGGTGGCACAATGAGCAGTTCTTC.

Written as DNA, the CDR3 is TGTGCCAGCAGGGTAGCGGGGGGGGCCCATGAGCAGTTCTTC. Amino acid sequence: CASRVAGGAHEQFF. V gene TRBV11-2 combines with J gene TRBJ2-1; 11 nucleotides match TRBD2. CDR1 is SGHAT, CDR2 FQNNGV, per germline. The CDR3 consists of 14 residues. The ends lost 6 bases at V and 8 bases at J; junction bases unmatched: 6.

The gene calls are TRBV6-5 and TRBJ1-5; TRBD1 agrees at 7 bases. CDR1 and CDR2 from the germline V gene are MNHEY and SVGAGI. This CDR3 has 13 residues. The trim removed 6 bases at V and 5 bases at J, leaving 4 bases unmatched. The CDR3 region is CASSRDRDQPQHF. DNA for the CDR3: TGTGCCAGCAGCCGTGACAGGGATCAGCCCCAGCATTTT.

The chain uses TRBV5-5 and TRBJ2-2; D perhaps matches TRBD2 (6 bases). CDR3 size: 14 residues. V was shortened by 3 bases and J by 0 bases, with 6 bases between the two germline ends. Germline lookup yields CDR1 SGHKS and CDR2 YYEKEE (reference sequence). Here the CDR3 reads CASSWDSNTGELFF. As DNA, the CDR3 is TGTGCCAGCAGCTGGGACTCGAACACCGGGGAGCTGTTTTTT.

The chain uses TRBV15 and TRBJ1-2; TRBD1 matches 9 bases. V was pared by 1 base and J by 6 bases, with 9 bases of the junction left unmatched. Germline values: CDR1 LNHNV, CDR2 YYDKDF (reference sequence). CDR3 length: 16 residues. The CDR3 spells CATSRGGTGKVDGYTF. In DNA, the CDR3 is TGTGCCACCAGCAGAGGGGGGACAGGGAAGGTGGATGGCTACACCTTC.

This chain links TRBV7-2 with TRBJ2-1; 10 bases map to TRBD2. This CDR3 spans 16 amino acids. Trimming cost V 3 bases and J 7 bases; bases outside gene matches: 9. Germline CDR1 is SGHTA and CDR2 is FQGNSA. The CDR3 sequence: CASSFTSSGSWNEQFF. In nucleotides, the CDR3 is TGTGCCAGCAGCTTCACCTCTAGCGGGAGTTGGAATGAGCAGTTCTTC.

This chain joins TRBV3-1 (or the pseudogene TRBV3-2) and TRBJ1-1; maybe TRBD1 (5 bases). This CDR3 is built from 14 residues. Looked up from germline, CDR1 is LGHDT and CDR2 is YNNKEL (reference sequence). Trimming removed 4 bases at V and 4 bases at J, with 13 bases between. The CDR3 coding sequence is TGTGCCAGCAGCCGAGCAGGGCTCAGCACTGAAGCTTTCTTT. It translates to CASSRAGLSTEAFF.

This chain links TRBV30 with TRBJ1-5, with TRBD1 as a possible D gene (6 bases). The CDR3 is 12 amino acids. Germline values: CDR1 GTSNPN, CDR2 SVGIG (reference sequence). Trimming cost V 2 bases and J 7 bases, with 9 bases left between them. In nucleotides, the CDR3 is TGTGCCTGGAGTACAGGGTTCCAGCCCCAGCATTTT. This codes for CAWSTGFQPQHF.

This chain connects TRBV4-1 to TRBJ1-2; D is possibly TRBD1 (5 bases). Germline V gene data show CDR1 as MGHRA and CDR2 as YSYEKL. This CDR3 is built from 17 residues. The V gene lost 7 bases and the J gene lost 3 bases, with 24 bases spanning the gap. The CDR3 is CASNVQPEDRNYYGYTF. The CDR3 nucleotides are TGCGCCAGCAACGTGCAGCCCGAAGACAGAAACTACTATGGCTACACCTTC.

For the CDR3, the DNA is TGCGCCAGCAGCTTGGGTGGTAGAGCAGATACGCAGTATTTT. It encodes CASSLGGRADTQYF. J is TRBJ2-3 and V is TRBV5-1; D is undetermined. V was trimmed by 0 bases and J by 4 bases, leaving 9 bases between them. Germline assignment: CDR1 SGHRS and CDR2 YFSETQ. The CDR3 runs to 14 residues. The whole variable domain, remainder taken from reference TRBV5-1 and TRBJ2-3, is KAGVTQTPRYLIKTRGQQVTLSCSPISGHRSVSWYQQTPGQGLQFLFEYFSETQRNKGNFPGRFSGRQFSNSRSEMNVSTLELGDSALYLCASSLGGRADTQYFGPGTRLTVL.

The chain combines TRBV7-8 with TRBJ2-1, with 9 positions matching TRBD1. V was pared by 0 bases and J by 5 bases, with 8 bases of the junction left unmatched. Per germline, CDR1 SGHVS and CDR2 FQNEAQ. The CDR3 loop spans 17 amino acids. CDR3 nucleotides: TGTGCCAGCAGCTTAGCGCAAGGACAGGGGTTGGACAATGAGCAGTTCTTC. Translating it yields CASSLAQGQGLDNEQFF.

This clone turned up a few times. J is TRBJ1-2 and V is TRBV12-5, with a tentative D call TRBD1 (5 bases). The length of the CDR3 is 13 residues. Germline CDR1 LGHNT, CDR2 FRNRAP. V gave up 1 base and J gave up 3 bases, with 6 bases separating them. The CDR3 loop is CASGLGRDYGYTF. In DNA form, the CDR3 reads TGTGCTAGTGGTTTGGGCAGGGACTATGGCTACACCTTC.

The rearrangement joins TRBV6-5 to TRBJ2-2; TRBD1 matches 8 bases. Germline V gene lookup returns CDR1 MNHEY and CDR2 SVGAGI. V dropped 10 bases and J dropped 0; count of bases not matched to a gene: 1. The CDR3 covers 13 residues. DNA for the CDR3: TGTGCCATACAGGGGGCGAACACCGGGGAGCTGTTTTTT. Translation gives CAIQGANTGELFF.

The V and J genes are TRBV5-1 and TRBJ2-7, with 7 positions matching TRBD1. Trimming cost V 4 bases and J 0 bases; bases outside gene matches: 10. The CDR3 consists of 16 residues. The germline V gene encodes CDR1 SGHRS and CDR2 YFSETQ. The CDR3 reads CASSRGTAFSSYEQYF. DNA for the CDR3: TGCGCCAGCAGCAGGGGGACAGCCTTTAGCTCCTACGAGCAGTACTTC.